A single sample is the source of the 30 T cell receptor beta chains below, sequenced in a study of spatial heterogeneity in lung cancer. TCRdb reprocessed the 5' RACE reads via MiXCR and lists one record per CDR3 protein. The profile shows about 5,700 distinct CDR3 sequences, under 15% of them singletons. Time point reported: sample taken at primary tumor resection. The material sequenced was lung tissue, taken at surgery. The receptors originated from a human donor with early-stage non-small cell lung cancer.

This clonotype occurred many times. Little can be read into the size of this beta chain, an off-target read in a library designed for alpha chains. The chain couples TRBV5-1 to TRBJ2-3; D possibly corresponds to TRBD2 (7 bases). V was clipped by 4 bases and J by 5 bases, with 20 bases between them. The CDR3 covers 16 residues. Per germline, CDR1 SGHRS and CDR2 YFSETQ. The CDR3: CASSQGGLADIDTQYF. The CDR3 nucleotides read TGCGCCAGCAGCCAAGGGGGGCTAGCGGATATAGATACGCAGTATTTT.

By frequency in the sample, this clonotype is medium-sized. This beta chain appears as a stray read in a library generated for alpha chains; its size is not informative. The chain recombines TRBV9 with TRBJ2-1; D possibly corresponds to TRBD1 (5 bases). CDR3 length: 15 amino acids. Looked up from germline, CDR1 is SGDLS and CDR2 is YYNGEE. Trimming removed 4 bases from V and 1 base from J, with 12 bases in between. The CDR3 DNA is TGTGCCAGCAGCCGACAGACGGAGTCCTACAATGAGCAGTTCTTC. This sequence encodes CASSRQTESYNEQFF. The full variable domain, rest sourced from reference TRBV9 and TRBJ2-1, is DSGVTQTPKHLITATGQRVTLRCSPRSGDLSVYWYQQSLDQGLQFLIQYYNGEERAKGNILERFSAQQFPDLHSELNLSSLELGDSALYFCASSRQTESYNEQFFGPGTRLTVL.

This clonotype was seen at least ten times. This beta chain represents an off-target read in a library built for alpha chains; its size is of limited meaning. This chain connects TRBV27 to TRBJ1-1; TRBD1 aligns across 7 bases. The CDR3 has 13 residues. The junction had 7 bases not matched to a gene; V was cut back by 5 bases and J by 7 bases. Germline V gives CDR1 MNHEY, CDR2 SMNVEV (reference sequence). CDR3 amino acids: CASSQTRQGEAFF. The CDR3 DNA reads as TGTGCCAGCAGTCAGACCCGACAGGGTGAAGCTTTCTTT.

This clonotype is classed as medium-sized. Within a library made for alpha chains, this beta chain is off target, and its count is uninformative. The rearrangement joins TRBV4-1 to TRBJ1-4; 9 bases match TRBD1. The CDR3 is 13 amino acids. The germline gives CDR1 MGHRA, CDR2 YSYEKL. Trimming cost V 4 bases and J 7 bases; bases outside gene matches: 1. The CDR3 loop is CASSPGQGEKLFF. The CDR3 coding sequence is TGCGCCAGCAGCCCGGGACAGGGTGAAAAACTGTTTTTT.

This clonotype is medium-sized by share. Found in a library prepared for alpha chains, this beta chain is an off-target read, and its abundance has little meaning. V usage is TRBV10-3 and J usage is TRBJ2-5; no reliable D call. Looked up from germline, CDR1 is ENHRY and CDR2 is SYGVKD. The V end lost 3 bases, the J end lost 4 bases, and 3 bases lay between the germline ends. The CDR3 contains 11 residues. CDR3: CAISEAETQYF. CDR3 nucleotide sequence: TGTGCCATCAGTGAAGCAGAGACCCAGTACTTC.

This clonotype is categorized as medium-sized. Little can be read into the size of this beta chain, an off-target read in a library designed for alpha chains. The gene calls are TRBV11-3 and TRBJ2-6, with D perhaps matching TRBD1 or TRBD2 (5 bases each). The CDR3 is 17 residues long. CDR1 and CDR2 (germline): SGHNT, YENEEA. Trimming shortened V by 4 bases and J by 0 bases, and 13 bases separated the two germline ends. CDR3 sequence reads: CASSYSGTASGANVLTF. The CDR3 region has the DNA TGTGCCAGCAGCTACTCCGGGACGGCCTCTGGGGCCAACGTCCTGACTTTC.

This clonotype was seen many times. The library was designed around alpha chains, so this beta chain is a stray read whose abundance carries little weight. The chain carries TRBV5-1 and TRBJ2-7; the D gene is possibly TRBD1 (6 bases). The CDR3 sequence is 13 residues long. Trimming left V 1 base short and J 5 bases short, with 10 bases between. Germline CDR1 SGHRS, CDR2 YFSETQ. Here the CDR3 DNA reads TGCGCCAGCAGCTTGACGTCAGGGGACGAGCAGTACTTC. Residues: CASSLTSGDEQYF. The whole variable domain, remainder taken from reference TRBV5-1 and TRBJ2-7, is KAGVTQTPRYLIKTRGQQVTLSCSPISGHRSVSWYQQTPGQGLQFLFEYFSETQRNKGNFPGRFSGRQFSNSRSEMNVSTLELGDSALYLCASSLTSGDEQYFGPGTRLTVT.

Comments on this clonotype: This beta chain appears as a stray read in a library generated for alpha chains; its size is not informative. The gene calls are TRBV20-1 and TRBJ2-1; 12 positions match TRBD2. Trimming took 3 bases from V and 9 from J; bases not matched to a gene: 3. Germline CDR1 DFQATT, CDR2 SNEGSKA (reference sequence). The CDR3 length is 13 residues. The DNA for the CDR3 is TGCAGTGCTAGGACTAGCGGGAGTGGTGAGCAGTTCTTC. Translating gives CSARTSGSGEQFF.

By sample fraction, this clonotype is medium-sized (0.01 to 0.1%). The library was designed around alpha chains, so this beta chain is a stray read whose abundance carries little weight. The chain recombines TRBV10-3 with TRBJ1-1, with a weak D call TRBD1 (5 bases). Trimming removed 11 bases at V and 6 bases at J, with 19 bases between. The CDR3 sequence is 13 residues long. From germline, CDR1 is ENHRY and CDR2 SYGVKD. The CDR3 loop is CASSRGEGAEAFF. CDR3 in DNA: TGTGCCTCCTCCCGGGGGGAAGGCGCTGAAGCTTTCTTT.

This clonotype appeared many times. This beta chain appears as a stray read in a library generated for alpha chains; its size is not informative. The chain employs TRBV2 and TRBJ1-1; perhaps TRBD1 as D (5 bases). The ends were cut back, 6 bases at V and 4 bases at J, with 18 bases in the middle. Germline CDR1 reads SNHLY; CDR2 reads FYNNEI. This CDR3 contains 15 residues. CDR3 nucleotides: TGTGCCAGCAGGAGCCCCCAGGGCGCGGTCACTGAAGCTTTCTTT. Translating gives CASRSPQGAVTEAFF.

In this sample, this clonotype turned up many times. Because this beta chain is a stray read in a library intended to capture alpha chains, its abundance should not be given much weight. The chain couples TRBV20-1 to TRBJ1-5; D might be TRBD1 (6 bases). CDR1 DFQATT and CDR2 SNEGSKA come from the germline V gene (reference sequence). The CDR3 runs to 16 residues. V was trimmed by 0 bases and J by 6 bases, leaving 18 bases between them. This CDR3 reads CSARDGLVQGGQPQHF. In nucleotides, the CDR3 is TGCAGTGCTAGAGATGGGTTGGTACAGGGTGGTCAGCCCCAGCATTTT.

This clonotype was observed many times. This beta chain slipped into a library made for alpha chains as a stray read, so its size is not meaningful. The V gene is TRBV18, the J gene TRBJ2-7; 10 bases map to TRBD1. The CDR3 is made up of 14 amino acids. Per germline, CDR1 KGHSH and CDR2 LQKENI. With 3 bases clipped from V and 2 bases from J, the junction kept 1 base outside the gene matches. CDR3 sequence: CASSPGQGPYEQYF. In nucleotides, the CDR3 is TGTGCCAGCTCACCGGGACAGGGGCCCTACGAGCAGTACTTC.

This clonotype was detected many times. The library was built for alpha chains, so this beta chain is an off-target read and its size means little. CDR3 amino acids: CASSRDRGADTQYF. CDR3 DNA: TGCGCCAGCAGCCGTGACAGGGGGGCAGATACGCAGTATTTT. The V gene is TRBV4-3, the J gene TRBJ2-3; 9 bases map to TRBD1. Germline CDR1 and CDR2: LGHNA and YSLEER. Trimming took 4 bases from V and 4 from J; bases not matched to a gene: 3. CDR3 length: 14 amino acids.

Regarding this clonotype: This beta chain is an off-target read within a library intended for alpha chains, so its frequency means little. The CDR3 bases are TGCGCCAGCAGCTTTACAGGGGGCGAGGTCGAGCAGTACTTC. Its translation is CASSFTGGEVEQYF. The chain joins TRBV5-1 to TRBJ2-7, with TRBD1 matching over 9 bases. The CDR3 is 14 amino acids. CDR1 and CDR2 from the germline V gene are SGHRS and YFSETQ. Germline trimming cut 2 bases from V and 6 bases from J; bases unmatched to any gene: 6.

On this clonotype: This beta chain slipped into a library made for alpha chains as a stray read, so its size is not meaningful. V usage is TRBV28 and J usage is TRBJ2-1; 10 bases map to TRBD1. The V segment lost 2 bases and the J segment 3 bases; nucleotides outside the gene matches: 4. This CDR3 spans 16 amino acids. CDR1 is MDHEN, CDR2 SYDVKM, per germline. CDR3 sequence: CASSLSGTGVYNEQFF. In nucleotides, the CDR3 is TGTGCCAGCAGTTTAAGCGGGACAGGGGTCTACAATGAGCAGTTCTTC.

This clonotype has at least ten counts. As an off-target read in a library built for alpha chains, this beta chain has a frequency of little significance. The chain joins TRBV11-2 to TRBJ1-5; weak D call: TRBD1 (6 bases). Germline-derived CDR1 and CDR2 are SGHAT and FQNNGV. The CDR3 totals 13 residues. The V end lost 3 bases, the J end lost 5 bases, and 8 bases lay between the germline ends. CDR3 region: CASSFNRDQPQHF. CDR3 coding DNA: TGTGCCAGCAGCTTCAACAGGGATCAGCCCCAGCATTTT.

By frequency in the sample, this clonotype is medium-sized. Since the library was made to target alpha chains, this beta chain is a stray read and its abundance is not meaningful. The CDR3 coding sequence is TGTGCCAGCACCATGGAGGCTAGAAGTTACACCGGGGAGCTGTTTTTT. This gives the protein CASTMEARSYTGELFF. The genes are TRBV5-5 and TRBJ2-2; TRBD2 might be the D (5 bases). The CDR3 has 16 amino acids. V was shortened by 6 bases and J by 3 bases, with 18 bases between the two germline ends. The germline V gene has CDR1 SGHKS and CDR2 YYEKEE (reference sequence).

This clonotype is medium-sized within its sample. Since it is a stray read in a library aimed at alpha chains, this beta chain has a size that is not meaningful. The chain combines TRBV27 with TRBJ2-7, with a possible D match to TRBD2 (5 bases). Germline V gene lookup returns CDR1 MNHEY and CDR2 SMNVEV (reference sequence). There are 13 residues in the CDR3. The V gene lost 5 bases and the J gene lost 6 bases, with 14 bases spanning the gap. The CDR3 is CASSVSGLFEQYF. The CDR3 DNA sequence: TGTGCCAGCAGTGTTTCGGGATTATTCGAGCAGTACTTC.

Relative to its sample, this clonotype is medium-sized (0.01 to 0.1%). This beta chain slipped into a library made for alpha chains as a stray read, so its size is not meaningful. CDR3 nucleotide sequence: TGCAGCGTTGTTGGCAGCCCGAACACTGAAGCTTTCTTT. The encoded protein is CSVVGSPNTEAFF. V usage is TRBV29-1 and J usage is TRBJ1-1; D unresolved. The CDR3 consists of 13 residues. The germline V gene has CDR1 SQVTM and CDR2 ANQGSEA. V lost 4 bases and J lost 1, with 10 bases in between. The complete variable domain, with remaining parts taken from reference TRBV29-1 and TRBJ1-1, reads SAVISQKPSRDICQRGTSLTIQCQVDSQVTMMFWYRQQPGQSLTLIATANQGSEATYESGFVIDKFPISRPNLTFSTLTVSNMSPEDSSIYLCSVVGSPNTEAFFGQGTRLTVV.

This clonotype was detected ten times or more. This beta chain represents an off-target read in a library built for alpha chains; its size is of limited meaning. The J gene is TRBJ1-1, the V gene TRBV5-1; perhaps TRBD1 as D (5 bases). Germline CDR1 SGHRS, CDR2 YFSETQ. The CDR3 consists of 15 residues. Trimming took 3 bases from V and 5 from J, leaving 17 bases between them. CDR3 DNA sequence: TGCGCCAGCAGCTCGTCTCAGGGATGGGGAACTGAAGCTTTCTTT. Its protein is CASSSSQGWGTEAFF. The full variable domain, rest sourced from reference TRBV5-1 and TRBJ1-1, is KAGVTQTPRYLIKTRGQQVTLSCSPISGHRSVSWYQQTPGQGLQFLFEYFSETQRNKGNFPGRFSGRQFSNSRSEMNVSTLELGDSALYLCASSSSQGWGTEAFFGQGTRLTVV.

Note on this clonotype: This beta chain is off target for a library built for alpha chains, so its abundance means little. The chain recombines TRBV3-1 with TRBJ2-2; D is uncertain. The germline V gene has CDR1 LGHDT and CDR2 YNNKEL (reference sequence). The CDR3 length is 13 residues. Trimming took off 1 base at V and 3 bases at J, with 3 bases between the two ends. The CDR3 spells CASSQGHTGELFF. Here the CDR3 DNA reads TGTGCCAGCAGCCAAGGTCACACCGGGGAGCTGTTTTTT.

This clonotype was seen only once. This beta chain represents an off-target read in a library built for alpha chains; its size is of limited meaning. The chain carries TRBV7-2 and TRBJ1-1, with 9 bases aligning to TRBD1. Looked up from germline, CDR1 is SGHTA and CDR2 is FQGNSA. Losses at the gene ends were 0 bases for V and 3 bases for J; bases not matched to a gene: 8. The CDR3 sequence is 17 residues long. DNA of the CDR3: TGTGCCAGCAGCTTAGCGGGACAGGGAGTTCCTTACACTGAAGCTTTCTTT. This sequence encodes CASSLAGQGVPYTEAFF.

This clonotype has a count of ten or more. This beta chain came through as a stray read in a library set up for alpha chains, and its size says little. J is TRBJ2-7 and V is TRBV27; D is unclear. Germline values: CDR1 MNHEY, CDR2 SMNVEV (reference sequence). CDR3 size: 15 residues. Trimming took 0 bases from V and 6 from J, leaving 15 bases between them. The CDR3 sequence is CASSLSRSGFLEQYF. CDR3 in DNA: TGTGCCAGCAGTTTATCGAGGTCCGGGTTTCTCGAGCAGTACTTC.

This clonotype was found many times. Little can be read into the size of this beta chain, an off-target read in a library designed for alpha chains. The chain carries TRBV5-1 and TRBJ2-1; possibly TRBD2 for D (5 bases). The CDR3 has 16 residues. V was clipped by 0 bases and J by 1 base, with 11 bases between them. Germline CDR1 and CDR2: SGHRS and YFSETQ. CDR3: CASSLDLAPSYNEQFF. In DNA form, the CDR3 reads TGCGCCAGCAGCTTGGATCTAGCCCCGTCCTACAATGAGCAGTTCTTC.

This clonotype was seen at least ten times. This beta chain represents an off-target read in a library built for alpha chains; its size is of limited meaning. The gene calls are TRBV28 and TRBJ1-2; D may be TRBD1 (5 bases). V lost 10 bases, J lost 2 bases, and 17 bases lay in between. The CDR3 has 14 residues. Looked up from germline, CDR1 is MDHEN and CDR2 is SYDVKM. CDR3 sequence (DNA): TGTGCCATCCCGTCGGGGACCATGAACTATGGCTACACCTTC. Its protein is CAIPSGTMNYGYTF.

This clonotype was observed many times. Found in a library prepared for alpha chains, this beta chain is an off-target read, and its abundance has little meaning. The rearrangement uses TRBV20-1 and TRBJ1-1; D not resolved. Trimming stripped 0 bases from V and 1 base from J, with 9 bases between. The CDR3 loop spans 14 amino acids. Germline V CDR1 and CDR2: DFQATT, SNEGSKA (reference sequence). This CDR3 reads CSARDAITNTEAFF. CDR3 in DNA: TGCAGTGCTAGAGATGCAATTACGAACACTGAAGCTTTCTTT.

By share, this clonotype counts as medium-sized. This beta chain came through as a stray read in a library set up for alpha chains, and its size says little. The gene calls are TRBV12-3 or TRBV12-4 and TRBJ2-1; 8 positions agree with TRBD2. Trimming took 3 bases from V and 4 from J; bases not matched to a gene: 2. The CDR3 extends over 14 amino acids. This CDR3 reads CASSFLAGYNEQFF. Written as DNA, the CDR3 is TGTGCCAGCAGTTTTTTAGCGGGATACAATGAGCAGTTCTTC.

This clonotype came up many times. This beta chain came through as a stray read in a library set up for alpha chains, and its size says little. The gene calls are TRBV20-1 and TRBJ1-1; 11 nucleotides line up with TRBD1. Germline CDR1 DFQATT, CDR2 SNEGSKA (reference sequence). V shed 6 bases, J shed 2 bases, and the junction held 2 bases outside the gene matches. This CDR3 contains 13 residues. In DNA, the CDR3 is TGCAGTGCCTGGACAGGGGGCAACACTGAAGCTTTCTTT. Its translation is CSAWTGGNTEAFF.

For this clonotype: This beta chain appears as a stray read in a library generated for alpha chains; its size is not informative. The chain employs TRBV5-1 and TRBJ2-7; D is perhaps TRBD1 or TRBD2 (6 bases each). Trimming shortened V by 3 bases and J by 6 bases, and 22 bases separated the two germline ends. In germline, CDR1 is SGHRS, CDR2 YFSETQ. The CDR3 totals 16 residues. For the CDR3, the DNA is TGCGCCAGCAGCTGGAGGGACACTCAAAAGGGATCCGAGCAGTACTTC. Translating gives CASSWRDTQKGSEQYF.

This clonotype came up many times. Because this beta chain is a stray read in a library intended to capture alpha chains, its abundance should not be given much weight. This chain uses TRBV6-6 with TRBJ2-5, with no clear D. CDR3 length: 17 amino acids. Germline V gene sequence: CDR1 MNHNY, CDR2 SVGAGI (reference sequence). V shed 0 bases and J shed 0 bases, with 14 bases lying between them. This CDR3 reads CASSYSIPVTDQETQYF. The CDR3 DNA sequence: TGTGCCAGCAGTTACTCGATCCCTGTGACGGACCAAGAGACCCAGTACTTC.